Listed below are T cell receptor beta chains from one sample, sequenced in a study of blood T cell repertoires in COVID-19. Only in-frame clones appear in the TCRdb table, and some are missing; sequencing was by immunoSEQ multiplex PCR. This sample yields over 250,000 clones, of which 88% are seen a single time; approximately 3.8% belongs to the top ten. Sequencing was done on a sample of peripheral blood. These receptors originate from a man in his fifties or sixties who had recovered from COVID-19. Each CDR3 is given with its conserved first and last residue. The order of the fields is D gene, V gene, clone size, J gene, CDR3 DNA, CDR3 protein. A D gene is named only where the DNA matches it firmly. Not all rows give a size; the values are once, few, many and, for expanded clones, a class.

>-|TRBV27|-|TRBJ1-5
TGTGCCAGCAGTTTATATTTCAGGCCTACCGATCAGCCCCAGCATTTT
CASSLYFRPTDQPQHF
>TRBD1|TRBV7-3|-|TRBJ1-2
TGTGCCAGCAGCTTTGAGGGGGCGGGTGGCTACACCTTC
CASSFEGAGGYTF
>TRBD1|TRBV10-3|-|TRBJ1-2
TGTGCCATCAGTGAGTCTTTGACAGGGGGCTACACCTTC
CAISESLTGGYTF
>-|TRBV19|few|TRBJ1-6
TGTGCCAGTAGTATTCAGGGGCAGACTTCACCCCTCCACTTT
CASSIQGQTSPLHF
>TRBD1|TRBV6-5|once|TRBJ2-3
TGTGCCAGCCTCGAGGGGGCTACAGATACGCAGTATTTT
CASLEGATDTQYF
>TRBD2|TRBV3-1/TRBV3-2|-|TRBJ2-3
TGTGCCAGCAGCGGTAGAGTGCGACTAGCGGGAATCACAGATACGCAGTATTTT
CASSGRVRLAGITDTQYF
>TRBD2|TRBV5-1|-|TRBJ2-7
TGCGCCAGCAGCTTGGGACTAGCTCGTACCGACGAGCAGTACTTC
CASSLGLARTDEQYF
>-|TRBV2|-|TRBJ1-2
TGTGCCAGCAGTGTTCAGGGCTATGGCTACACCTTC
CASSVQGYGYTF
>TRBD1|TRBV6-1|-|TRBJ1-4
TGTGCCAGCAGTGAAAACAGGGGCACTAATGAAAAACTGTTTTTT
CASSENRGTNEKLFF
>TRBD1|TRBV11-2|-|TRBJ2-3
TGTGCCAGCAGCCCTCAATGGACAGGGGCGGCAGATACGCAGTATTTT
CASSPQWTGAADTQYF
>TRBD1|TRBV5-4|-|TRBJ2-1
TGTGCCAGCAGCTGGGGACAGTTCTCGGGCTCCTACAATGAGCAGTTCTTC
CASSWGQFSGSYNEQFF
>TRBD2|TRBV18|-|TRBJ2-5
TGTGCCAGCTCACCACCGTCCGGGGGGGCCCGGGAGACCCAGTACTTC
CASSPPSGGARETQYF
>TRBD2|TRBV13|-|TRBJ2-7
TGTGCCAGCAGCTTCGGGACTAGCGGGGCCTACGAGCAGTACTTC
CASSFGTSGAYEQYF
>-|TRBV18|-|TRBJ2-2
TGTGCCAGCTCACCACCCCAGGGGTTGAACACCGGGGAGCTGTTTTTT
CASSPPQGLNTGELFF
>TRBD1|TRBV10-3|-|TRBJ2-7
TGTGCCATCAGTGAGTCGAGGACAGGGTCCTACGAGCAGTACTTC
CAISESRTGSYEQYF
>-|TRBV10-3|-|TRBJ1-5
TGTGCCATCAGCGCCCGGGGGATGGATGGGTATAGCAATCAGCCCCAGCATTTT
CAISARGMDGYSNQPQHF
>-|TRBV28|-|TRBJ1-6
TGTGCCAGCGGACGGGACACCGGGTGGAATTCACCCCTCCACTTT
CASGRDTGWNSPLHF
>-|TRBV7-8|-|TRBJ1-6
TGTGCCAGCAGCGAAGCCCTCGGGGGGCTGATTAATTCACCCCTCCACTTT
CASSEALGGLINSPLHF